The 27 T cell receptor beta chains below all came from one sample that was sequenced in a study of vaccination and CD4 T cells after COVID-19. Scientists ran DNA taken from cultured CD4+ T cells through the Oncomine TCR Beta short-read assay for sequencing. TCRdb re-derived calls from the PCR reads in MiXCR, one entry per CDR3 protein. The table records under 20,000 distinct CDR3 sequences, roughly 50% of them present only once. As to treatment: roughly nine-day PBMC culture with coronavirus spike peptide pools or control peptides (ViraFEST assay). Their specific antigens are unknown. This specimen consisted of CD4+ T cells from blood, cultured in vitro, obtained after SARS-CoV-2 vaccination. These receptors all come from a human donor who had recovered from COVID-19.

The chain has TRBV6-1 and TRBJ2-5; D ambiguous. Germline assignment: CDR1 MNHNS and CDR2 SASEGT. The V and J ends lost 4 bases and 2 bases respectively, with 11 bases between them. The CDR3 sequence is 14 residues long. The CDR3 DNA sequence: TGTGCCAGCAGTGTAGTCGGGCGACAAGAGACCCAGTACTTC. It yields the protein CASSVVGRQETQYF.

This clonotype has only one observation. The J gene is TRBJ1-2, the V gene TRBV4-3; D gene unclear. The CDR3 is 15 residues long. Trimming cost V 4 bases and J 1 base, with 13 bases left between them. Germline V CDR1 and CDR2: LGHNA, YSLEER. In nucleotides, the CDR3 is TGCGCCAGCAGCCCGCGGCATAACTTTAACTATGGCTACACCTTC. As protein: CASSPRHNFNYGYTF.

This clonotype was seen a few times. V gene TRBV27 combines with J gene TRBJ2-3, with 8 bases identical to TRBD1. CDR1 is MNHEY and CDR2 is SMNVEV in the germline V gene (reference sequence). Unmatched junction bases numbered 16, after V lost 10 bases and J lost 7 bases. The CDR3 consists of 15 residues. The CDR3 nucleotides read TGTGCCACCGTACTCCGGACAGGGATTTTTCATACGCAGTATTTT. Its translation: CATVLRTGIFHTQYF.

The table lists this clonotype with a few counts. CDR3 residues: CASSNLRDRVHEQYF. DNA for the CDR3: TGTGCCAGCAGCAACCTCCGGGACAGGGTCCACGAGCAGTACTTC. The chain carries TRBV27 and TRBJ2-7; 9 bases map to TRBD1. CDR3 length: 15 residues. After removal of 6 bases from V and 5 bases from J, the junction contained 11 bases not matched to a gene. Germline values: CDR1 MNHEY, CDR2 SMNVEV (reference sequence).

This clonotype has a handful of counts. This chain uses TRBV6-1 with TRBJ1-5; no reliable D call. The V end lost 1 base, the J end lost 4 bases, and 14 bases lay between the germline ends. Germline CDR1 is MNHNS and CDR2 is SASEGT. The CDR3 extends over 16 amino acids. In DNA, the CDR3 is TGTGCCAGCAGTGAAGATAGAGGTCCCTTGAATCAGCCCCAGCATTTT. This sequence encodes CASSEDRGPLNQPQHF.

This clonotype appeared a single time. This sequence joins TRBV7-6 and TRBJ2-7; D might be TRBD1 (5 bases). Germline assignment: CDR1 SGHVS and CDR2 FNYEAQ. CDR3 length: 16 amino acids. Trimming stripped 1 base from V and 2 bases from J, with 15 bases between. The DNA for the CDR3 is TGTGCCAGCAGCTTAGTCGGCCAGGGAACTACCTACGAGCAGTACTTC. It encodes CASSLVGQGTTYEQYF.

The CDR3 loop is CASSLFPGGVGNQPQHF. As DNA, the CDR3 is TGCGCCAGCAGCTTGTTCCCAGGGGGCGTTGGCAATCAGCCCCAGCATTTT. The V gene is TRBV5-1, the J gene TRBJ1-5; 8 bases fit TRBD1. Germline V gene data show CDR1 as SGHRS and CDR2 as YFSETQ. V was pared by 1 base and J by 2 bases, with 8 bases of the junction left unmatched. The CDR3 covers 17 residues.

This clonotype showed up just a few times. This chain joins TRBV6-5 and TRBJ2-5; 10 bases align to TRBD2. V was pared by 2 bases and J by 5 bases, with 8 bases of the junction left unmatched. Looked up from germline, CDR1 is MNHEY and CDR2 is SVGAGI. The CDR3 runs 16 residues. CDR3: CASSYGLAGVRETQYF. CDR3 in DNA: TGTGCCAGCAGTTACGGGCTAGCGGGAGTTCGCGAGACCCAGTACTTC.

V gene TRBV15 combines with J gene TRBJ2-2, with a tentative D call TRBD2 (5 bases). The CDR3 extends over 17 amino acids. The germline gives CDR1 LNHNV, CDR2 YYDKDF (reference sequence). Trimming pared 0 bases from V and 7 bases from J, leaving 18 bases between. CDR3 nucleotides: TGTGCCACCAGCAGAGATTCCGGGGTGGGGTACGTCGGGGAGCTGTTTTTT. It yields the protein CATSRDSGVGYVGELFF. Filled out from reference TRBV15 and TRBJ2-2, the complete variable domain reads DAMVIQNPRYQVTQFGKPVTLSCSQTLNHNVMYWYQQKSSQAPKLLFHYYDKDFNNEADTPDNFQSRRPNTSFCFLDIRSPGLGDTAMYLCATSRDSGVGYVGELFFGEGSRLTVL.

This clonotype was seen more than once but under ten times. The V gene is TRBV24-1, the J gene TRBJ1-2; TRBD1 is a possible D gene (6 bases). The CDR3 consists of 13 residues. Germline V gene lookup returns CDR1 KGHDR and CDR2 SFDVKD. The V gene lost 3 bases and the J gene lost 7 bases, with 11 bases spanning the gap. The DNA of the CDR3 is TGTGCCACCAGTGATCCAACAGGGACTGGCTACACCTTC. This codes for CATSDPTGTGYTF.

The DNA of the CDR3 is TGTGCCAGCAGTTACCCCGACGGGGAAGCTTTCTTT. This encodes CASSYPDGEAFF. The gene calls are TRBV6-5 and TRBJ1-1; D is undetermined. V was trimmed by 2 bases and J by 8 bases, leaving 9 bases between them. Germline CDR1 is MNHEY and CDR2 is SVGAGI. The CDR3 is made up of 12 amino acids.

This clonotype was seen more than once but under ten times. CDR3 DNA sequence: TGTGCCAGTAGTATAGGCAGGCAGGGGGTCCTAAGCAATCAGCCCCAGCATTTT. It codes for CASSIGRQGVLSNQPQHF. This chain connects TRBV19 to TRBJ1-5, with 7 bases aligning to TRBD1. The V segment lost 1 base and the J segment 1 base; nucleotides outside the gene matches: 10. Germline CDR1 LNHDA, CDR2 SQIVND (reference sequence). The CDR3 covers 18 residues.

This sequence joins TRBV10-2 and TRBJ2-1; the match to TRBD2 covers 10 bases. The CDR3 is 15 residues long. V lost 4 bases to trimming and J lost 2 bases; unmatched junction nucleotides: 2. Per germline, CDR1 WSHSY and CDR2 SAAADI. This CDR3 is CASSASGRAYNEQFF. DNA for the CDR3: TGCGCCAGCAGTGCAAGCGGGAGGGCCTACAATGAGCAGTTCTTC.

With regard to this clonotype: One end of the junction does not line up with germline, which may come from a read error. The chain carries TRBV25-1 and TRBJ1-1, with D maybe TRBD1 (6 bases). Germline CDR1 and CDR2: MGHDK and SYGVNS. The CDR3 has 15 amino acids. The CDR3 is CASISWGADRAEAFF. CDR3 bases: TGTGCCAGCATCTCCTGGGGGGCGGATCGAGCTGAGGCTTTCTTT.

The chain combines TRBV6-1 with TRBJ1-2; D may be TRBD1 (6 bases). The CDR3 is 13 residues long. Per germline, CDR1 MNHNS and CDR2 SASEGT. As DNA, the CDR3 is TGTGCAGCTTCAACGGGGGCGGACTATGGCTACACCTTC. As protein: CAASTGADYGYTF.

J is TRBJ2-1 and V is TRBV20-1; the match to TRBD2 covers 11 bases. CDR3 length: 16 amino acids. Germline V gives CDR1 DFQATT, CDR2 SNEGSKA (reference sequence). With 0 bases clipped from V and 7 bases from J, the junction kept 8 bases outside the gene matches. The CDR3 is CSARDFLAGGLNEQFF. CDR3 DNA: TGCAGTGCTAGAGATTTCCTAGCGGGGGGACTTAATGAGCAGTTCTTC.

The chain joins TRBV15 to TRBJ1-3, with TRBD1 as a possible D gene (5 bases). V lost 4 bases and J 1 base, leaving 14 bases between the germline ends. Germline V gene sequence: CDR1 LNHNV, CDR2 YYDKDF (reference sequence). The length of the CDR3 is 16 residues. For the CDR3, the DNA is TGTGCCACCAGCATAGGGGATGGGGGTTCTGGAAACACCATATATTTT. This encodes CATSIGDGGSGNTIYF.

This chain connects TRBV6-5 to TRBJ1-1, with 8 nucleotides matching TRBD1. Trimming took 2 bases from V and 7 from J; bases not matched to a gene: 0. Germline lookup yields CDR1 MNHEY and CDR2 SVGAGI. The CDR3 runs to 12 residues. CDR3 DNA sequence: TGTGCCAGCAGTTACGACAGGGGTGAAGCTTTCTTT. It yields the protein CASSYDRGEAFF.

This clonotype was seen just once. At one end, the junction sequence differs from germline, possibly due to a read error. The chain carries TRBV7-9 and TRBJ2-3, with D perhaps TRBD1 (6 bases). In germline, CDR1 is SEHNR, CDR2 FQNEAQ (reference sequence). The CDR3 runs 15 residues. CDR3 residues: CANPPLDRVTDTQYF. The CDR3, as DNA: TGCGCCAACCCACCGTTGGACAGAGTCACAGATACGCAGTATTTT.

This clonotype was detected only a few times. CDR3 region: CASSQETGLYGYTF. CDR3 in DNA: TGCGCCAGCAGCCAAGAAACCGGGCTCTATGGCTACACCTTC. The chain combines TRBV4-3 with TRBJ1-2; no definite D call. The V gene lost 0 bases and the J gene lost 4 bases, with 9 bases spanning the gap. The CDR3 loop spans 14 amino acids. The germline V gene encodes CDR1 LGHNA and CDR2 YSLEER.

The rearrangement joins TRBV9 to TRBJ2-3; 8 nucleotides line up with TRBD1. The trim removed 4 bases at V and 4 bases at J, leaving 5 bases unmatched. CDR3 length: 14 amino acids. The V gene's germline CDR1 is SGDLS and CDR2 YYNGEE. DNA for the CDR3: TGTGCCAGCAGCCCCGGACAGGGCTCAGATACGCAGTATTTT. It is translated as CASSPGQGSDTQYF.

The chain has TRBV12-3 or TRBV12-4 and TRBJ1-1, with a tentative D call TRBD1 (5 bases). The CDR3 contains 13 residues. Deletions cut 3 bases from V and 5 bases from J, with 10 bases between. The CDR3 DNA follows: TGTGCCAGCAGTTTCGGCAGGGAGACTGAAGCTTTCTTT. Residues: CASSFGRETEAFF.

The chain links TRBV20-1 to TRBJ2-5, with 8 bases matching TRBD1. From germline, CDR1 is DFQATT and CDR2 SNEGSKA (reference sequence). The CDR3 is 12 residues long. Unmatched junction bases numbered 2, after V lost 3 bases and J lost 5 bases. CDR3 amino acids: CSARTGVETQYF. The DNA of the CDR3 is TGCAGTGCTAGGACAGGGGTGGAGACCCAGTACTTC.

This clonotype was seen only once. The chain recombines TRBV2 with TRBJ1-5, with D maybe TRBD1 (5 bases). The V gene lost 6 bases and the J gene lost 3 bases, with 9 bases spanning the gap. The CDR3 totals 13 residues. Germline V gene data show CDR1 as SNHLY and CDR2 as FYNNEI. The CDR3 sequence: CASRRDHNQPQHF. Here the CDR3 DNA reads TGTGCCAGCAGGCGGGACCACAATCAGCCCCAGCATTTT.

The rearrangement uses TRBV7-9 and TRBJ2-7, with D tentatively TRBD2 (5 bases). This CDR3 is 13 amino acids long. With 4 bases removed from V and 7 bases from J, the gap between germline ends came to 14 bases. Per the germline V gene, CDR1 is SEHNR and CDR2 is FQNEAQ (reference sequence). The CDR3 nucleotides read TGTGCCAGCAGCTCCGGGGTCCGCGAGGAGCAGTACTTC. It specifies CASSSGVREEQYF.

In its sample, this clonotype was seen a few times. The chain couples TRBV24-1 to TRBJ1-2; D possibly corresponds to TRBD1 (5 bases). With 1 base removed from V and 3 bases from J, the gap between germline ends came to 11 bases. CDR3 size: 15 residues. The germline CDR1 and CDR2 sequences are KGHDR and SFDVKD. CDR3 loop: CATSDFTGTDYGYTF. CDR3 in DNA: TGTGCCACCAGTGATTTTACGGGGACGGACTATGGCTACACCTTC.

The chain recombines TRBV6-1 with TRBJ2-2, with D perhaps given as TRBD1 or TRBD2 (5 bases each). Germline assignment: CDR1 MNHNS and CDR2 SASEGT. CDR3 length equals 18 residues. Between the trimmed V and J ends, which lost 6 bases and 3 bases, there was a span of 23 bases. The CDR3 loop is CASSRQPPGQADTGELFF. DNA of the CDR3: TGTGCCAGCAGCCGTCAGCCCCCGGGGCAGGCGGACACCGGGGAGCTGTTTTTT.